This T cell receptor (beta chain) came from a study of shared clonotypes between healthy human individuals. Broader study findings: The naive CD4 repertoires of a few donors were compared, and approximately 4.7% of clonotypes were shared.

CDR3 length: 16 amino acids. The J segment lost 8 bases and the V segment lost 4 bases, leaving 12 bases of the junction unmatched. The germline CDR1 and CDR2 sequences are SGDLS and YYNGEE. Donors had no recently reported acute infections or vaccinations and were HIV-negative. Only in-frame clones appear in the TCRdb table, and some are missing; sequencing was by immunoSEQ multiplex PCR. Seen here are some 2,500,000 clones, 80% to 95% observed once, and the top ten hold around 0.4%. With regard to this clone: Its antigen remains unknown.

The clonotype comes from a man between 18 and 29 years old in good health. Some clones in this sample may be carry-over from other donors' samples. The sequencing sample was made of naive CD4+ T cells from PBMCs. Noted subset: CD45RA+ positively selected. The chain carries TRBV9 and TRBJ1-4, with 9 bases identical to TRBD1. The CDR3 region is CASSPRTGTGYEKLFF. The CDR3 DNA sequence: TGTGCCAGCAGCCCACGTACCGGGACAGGGTACGAAAAACTGTTTTTT.